This paragraph covers one T cell receptor beta chain sequence. Assay used: immunoSEQ multiplex PCR; TCRdb lists only in-frame clones, some missing. The sample has 25,000 to 35,000 clones; around nine tenths are singletons. The record originates from a study of blood T cell repertoires in COVID-19. Study information: The samples span acute and convalescent COVID-19 from the United States, Italy and Spain. Sources were T cells, B-cell-depleted T cells, or PBMCs; the material itself was cDNA or gDNA.

This sequence was found in a man between 65 and 85 years old with active or convalescent COVID-19. Sequenced material: peripheral blood.

CDR3 amino acids: CASSPSGQRSTDTQYF. DNA of the CDR3: TGTGCCAGCAGCCCCTCGGGACAGAGAAGCACAGATACGCAGTATTTT. The chain couples TRBV9 to TRBJ2-3; 7 bases line up with TRBD1. Germline trimming cut 4 bases from V and 0 bases from J; bases unmatched to any gene: 8. The length of the CDR3 is 16 residues. Germline V gene data show CDR1 as SGDLS and CDR2 as YYNGEE.